This TCR beta chain is drawn from a study of low-dose radiotherapy and immunotherapy resistance in tumors. Looking at the study overall: The treatment that patients received was intravenous nivolumab 240 mg every two weeks plus ipilimumab 1 mg/kg every six weeks. TRAV- and TRBV-specific primers primed first-strand cDNA, covering alpha and beta chains.

The CDR3 covers 18 residues. Time point described: before trial treatment. It was nivolumab, ipilimumab, aspirin, low-dose cyclophosphamide and low-dose radiotherapy that donors received. TCR amplification ran about 20 PCR cycles using constant-region and V-primer adapter primers. TCRdb re-analysed the reads in MiXCR, keeping a single row per CDR3 protein. Of tens of thousands of distinct CDR3 sequences listed, about 11% are singletons. This clonotype was seen many times. The chain recombines TRBV21-1 with TRBJ2-3; the D segment call TRBD2 is taken from the table without a DNA check. TRBV21-1 is a listed pseudogene. The sample consisted of PBMCs, taken before treatment. This TCR was sampled from a female donor with ovarian cancer. CDR3 region: CASSKGRAGPVGSDTQYF. The CDR3 nucleotides read TGTGCCAGCAGCAAAGGTCGGGCGGGCCCGGTTGGGTCAGATACGCAGTATTTT.